The clone carrying this TCR beta chain has a single count. The entry originates in a study of cytomegalovirus exposure and HLA in healthy donors. Researchers ran the PCR with 60 Vbeta and 13 Jbeta primers. Only in-frame clones appear in the TCRdb table, and some are missing; sequencing was by immunoSEQ multiplex PCR. The top ten hold under 1.5% of the sample, which has around 130,000 clones, over 65% seen once. This sequence was found in a man between 45 and 60 years old in good health and CMV-seronegative. Material: PBMCs.

CDR3 protein: CASSPRDRLYTEAFF. Here the CDR3 DNA reads TGTGCCAGCAGCCCCCGGGACAGGCTGTACACTGAAGCTTTCTTT. The chain is built from TRBV6-5 and TRBJ1-1, with 8 nucleotides matching TRBD1. The CDR3 contains 15 residues. Germline V gene data show CDR1 as MNHEY and CDR2 as SVGAGI. After removal of 6 bases from V and 3 bases from J, the junction contained 9 bases not matched to a gene.